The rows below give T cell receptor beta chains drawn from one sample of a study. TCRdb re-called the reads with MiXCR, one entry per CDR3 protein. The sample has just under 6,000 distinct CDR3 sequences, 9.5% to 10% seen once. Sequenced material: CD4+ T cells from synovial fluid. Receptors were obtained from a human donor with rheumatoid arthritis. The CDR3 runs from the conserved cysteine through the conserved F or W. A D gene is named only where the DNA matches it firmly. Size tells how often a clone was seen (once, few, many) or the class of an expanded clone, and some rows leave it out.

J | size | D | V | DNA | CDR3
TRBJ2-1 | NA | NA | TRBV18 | TGTGCCATCTCACCTGCCCTTGACTACAATGAGCAGTTCTTC | CAISPALDYNEQFF
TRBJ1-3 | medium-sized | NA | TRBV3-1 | TGTGCCAGCAGCCAAGATTTGGCGGGTGGAAACACCATATATTTT | CASSQDLAGGNTIYF
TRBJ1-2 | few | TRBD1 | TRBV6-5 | TGTGCCAGCAGTTACTCGATACCGGACAGGGCTGGCTACACCTTC | CASSYSIPDRAGYTF
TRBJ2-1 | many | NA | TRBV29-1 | TGCAGCGTCACAGGAGGACAGACGTACAATGAGCAGTTCTTC | CSVTGGQTYNEQFF
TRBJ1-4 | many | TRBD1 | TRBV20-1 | TGCAGTGCTAGTCATGGGACAGGGGAACGTGTTCTGTTTTTT | CSASHGTGERVLFF
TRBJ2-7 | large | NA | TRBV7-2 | TGTGCCAGCAGCTTAAGTGGGATGGGATACGAGCAGTACTTC | CASSLSGMGYEQYF
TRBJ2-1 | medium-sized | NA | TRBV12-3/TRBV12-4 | TGTGCCAGCAACATGGACTCCTCCGGTGAGCAGTTCTTC | CASNMDSSGEQFF
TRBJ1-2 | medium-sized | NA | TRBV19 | TGTGCCAGTAGTATAGAAGAAGTCTCCTATGGCTACACCTTC | CASSIEEVSYGYTF
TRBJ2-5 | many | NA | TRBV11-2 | TGTGCCAGCAGCTTACAGTGGACAGCGCAAGAGACCCAGTACTTC | CASSLQWTAQETQYF
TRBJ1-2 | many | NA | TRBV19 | TGTGCCAGTAGTATCGGGACAATCCTTCTTGGCTACACCTTC | CASSIGTILLGYTF
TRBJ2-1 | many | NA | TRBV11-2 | TGTGCCAGCAGTCAAACCTATGAGCAGTTCTTC | CASSQTYEQFF
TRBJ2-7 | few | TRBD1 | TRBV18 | TGTGCCAGCTTTACCGGGACAGGGAGCTACGAGCAGTACTTC | CASFTGTGSYEQYF
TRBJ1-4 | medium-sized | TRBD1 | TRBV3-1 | TGTGCCAGCAGCCATGGGACAGGGCGGAATGAAAAACTGTTTTTT | CASSHGTGRNEKLFF
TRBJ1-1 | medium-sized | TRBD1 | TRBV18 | TGTGCCAGCTCACCAGGGACAGCGAACACTGAAGCTTTCTTT | CASSPGTANTEAFF
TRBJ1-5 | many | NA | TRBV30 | TGTGCCTGGAGTGTACAGGGCGGTCAGCCCCAGCATTTT | CAWSVQGGQPQHF
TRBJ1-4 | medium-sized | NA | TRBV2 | TGTGCCAGCAGACAGGGAGTCACAACTAATGAAAAACTGTTTTTT | CASRQGVTTNEKLFF
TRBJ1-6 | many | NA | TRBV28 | TGTGCCAGCAGTTCATGGACAGCCCCGGTGACACCCCTCCACTTT | CASSSWTAPVTPLHF
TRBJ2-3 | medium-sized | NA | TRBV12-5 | TGTGCTAGTGGTTTGGTCGGCGCCGGTCCCACAGATACGCAGTATTTT | CASGLVGAGPTDTQYF
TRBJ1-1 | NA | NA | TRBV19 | TGTGCCACCTCATGGGGGGCGCGGATAAACACTGAAGCTTTCTTT | CATSWGARINTEAFF
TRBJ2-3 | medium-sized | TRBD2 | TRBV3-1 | TGTGCCAGCAGCCAAGATGTTGCTAGCGGAACAGATACGCAGTATTTT | CASSQDVASGTDTQYF
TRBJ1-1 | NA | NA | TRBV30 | TGTGCCTGGAGTACGACAGTGGACACTGAAGCTTTCTTT | CAWSTTVDTEAFF
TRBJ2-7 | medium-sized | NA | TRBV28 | TGTGCCAGCAGTTTAGGCCCCCGGCGCGAGCAGTACTTC | CASSLGPRREQYF
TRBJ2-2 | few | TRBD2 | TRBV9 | TGTGCCAGCAGCGTTGGACTAGCGGGAGCAACCGGGGAGCTGTTTTTT | CASSVGLAGATGELFF
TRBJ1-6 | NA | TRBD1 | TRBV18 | TGTGCCAGCTCCCCAGGGACAGGGGAAAATTCACCCATCCACTTT | CASSPGTGENSPIHF
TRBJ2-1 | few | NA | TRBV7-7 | TGTGCTAGCAGCTTAGGATCTACCACTCGGGATGAGCAGTTCTTC | CASSLGSTTRDEQFF
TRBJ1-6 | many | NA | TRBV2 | TGTGCCAGCAGTCGGGGGCGAGATTCACCCCTCCACTTT | CASSRGRDSPLHF
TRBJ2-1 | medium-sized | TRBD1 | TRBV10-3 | TGTGCCATCAGCGGACAGGACTCGGGTGAGCAGTTCTTC | CAISGQDSGEQFF
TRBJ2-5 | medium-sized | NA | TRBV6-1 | TGTGCCAGCATCTACGGGGGCAGCACACATGGACAAGAGACCCAGTACTTC | CASIYGGSTHGQETQYF
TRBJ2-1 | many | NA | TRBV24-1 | TGTGCCACCAGTGATGTCCAGGGCTATCCCCATGAGCAGTTCTTC | CATSDVQGYPHEQFF
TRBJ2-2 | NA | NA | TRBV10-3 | TGTGCCATCAGTGAAGGGCTCTCTAACACCGGGGAGCTGTTTTTT | CAISEGLSNTGELFF
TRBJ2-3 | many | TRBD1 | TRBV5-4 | TGTGCCAGCACCCCGGGACAGCTAACAGATACGCAGTATTTT | CASTPGQLTDTQYF
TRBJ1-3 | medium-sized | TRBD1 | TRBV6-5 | TGTGCCAGCAGGTCGACAGGGAACAAGGACACCATATATTTT | CASRSTGNKDTIYF
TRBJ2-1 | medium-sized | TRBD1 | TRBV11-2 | TGTGCCAGCAGCTTACGGACAGGGGGCGCCTACAATGAGCAGTTCTTC | CASSLRTGGAYNEQFF
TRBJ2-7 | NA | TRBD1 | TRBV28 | TGTGCCAGCACCATGACAGGGGGGAACTACGAGCAGTACTTC | CASTMTGGNYEQYF
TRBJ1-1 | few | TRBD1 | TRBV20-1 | TGCAGTGCCCTTAGACAGGGGGGAAATACTGAAGCTTTCTTT | CSALRQGGNTEAFF
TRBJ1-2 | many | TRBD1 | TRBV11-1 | TGTGCCAGCAGCCTGGACAGGGAGCGTGGCTACACCTTC | CASSLDRERGYTF
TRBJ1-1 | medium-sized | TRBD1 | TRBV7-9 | TGTGCCAGCAGCTTCACCGGGACAGCGTCCTACACTGAAGCTTTCTTT | CASSFTGTASYTEAFF
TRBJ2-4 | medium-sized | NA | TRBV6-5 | TGTGCCAGCAGCCCACTGGACAGAGGGGGAGGGAACATTCAGTACTTC | CASSPLDRGGGNIQYF
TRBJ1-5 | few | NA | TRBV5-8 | TGTGCCAGCAGCAGCGGACAGAGCGATCAGCCCCAGCATTTT | CASSSGQSDQPQHF
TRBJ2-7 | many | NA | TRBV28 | TGTGCCAGCAGTTTGGGGTCATCCTACGAGCAGTACTTC | CASSLGSSYEQYF
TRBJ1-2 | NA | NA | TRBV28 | TGTGCCGGCAGTCCGGGGGTCGGAGGCTATACCTTC | CAGSPGVGGYTF
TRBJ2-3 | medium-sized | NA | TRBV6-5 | TGTGCCAGCAGTTACTCCTACCAAAGTGGGAGGACAGATACGCAGTATTTT | CASSYSYQSGRTDTQYF
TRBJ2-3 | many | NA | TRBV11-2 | TGTGCCAGCAGCCAAAACACAGATACGCAGTATTTT | CASSQNTDTQYF
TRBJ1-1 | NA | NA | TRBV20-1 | TGCAGTGCTCGAGACCCCCACACTGAAGCTTTCTTT | CSARDPHTEAFF
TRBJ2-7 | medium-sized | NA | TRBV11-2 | TGTGCCAGCAGCTCCGTTGGGGTAGGACCCTACGAGCAGTACTTC | CASSSVGVGPYEQYF
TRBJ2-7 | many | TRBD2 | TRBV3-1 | TGTGCCAGCAGCCAAGGTATTGCGGGAGTGGGGTACGAGCAGTACTTC | CASSQGIAGVGYEQYF
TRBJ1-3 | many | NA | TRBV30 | TGTGCCTGGAGTCCCGGCTCTGGAAACACCATATATTTT | CAWSPGSGNTIYF
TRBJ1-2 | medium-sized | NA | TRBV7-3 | TGTGCCAGCAGCTTATCCAGTGCCTATGGCTACACCTTC | CASSLSSAYGYTF
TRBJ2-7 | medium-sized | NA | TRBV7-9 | TGTGCCAGCAGCCCTTATTACGAGCAGTACTTC | CASSPYYEQYF
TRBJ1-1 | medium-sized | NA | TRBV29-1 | TGCAGCGTTGAGTTTACATCGAACACTGAAGCTTTCTTT | CSVEFTSNTEAFF
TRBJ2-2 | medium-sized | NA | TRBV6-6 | TGTGCCAGCAGTTACTATGCCGGGGAGCTGTTTTTT | CASSYYAGELFF
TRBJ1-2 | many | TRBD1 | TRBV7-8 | TGTGCCAGCAGCCTTTCTGGGACAGGGGCGAATCAATATGGCTACACCTTC | CASSLSGTGANQYGYTF
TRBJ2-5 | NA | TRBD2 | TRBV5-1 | TGCACCAGCAGCCCGGGGGGGACACAGCAAGAGACCCAGTACTTC | CTSSPGGTQQETQYF
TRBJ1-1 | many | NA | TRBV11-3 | TGTGCCAGCAGCTGGACGGCCACTGAAGCTTTCTTT | CASSWTATEAFF
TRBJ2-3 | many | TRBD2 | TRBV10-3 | TGTGCCATCAGTGAACTAGCGGGAATCACAGATACGCAGTATTTT | CAISELAGITDTQYF
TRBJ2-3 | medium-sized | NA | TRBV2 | TGTGCCAGCAGTGAAGCAATTAGCGGCACAGATACGCAGTATTTT | CASSEAISGTDTQYF
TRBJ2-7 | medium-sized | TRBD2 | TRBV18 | TGTGCCAGCTCCCCTACTAGCGGGCCGTCGCTCGAGCAGTACTTC | CASSPTSGPSLEQYF
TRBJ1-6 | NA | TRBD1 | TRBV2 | TGTGCCAGCAGTGCAGGGGGCAATTCACCCCTCCACTTT | CASSAGGNSPLHF